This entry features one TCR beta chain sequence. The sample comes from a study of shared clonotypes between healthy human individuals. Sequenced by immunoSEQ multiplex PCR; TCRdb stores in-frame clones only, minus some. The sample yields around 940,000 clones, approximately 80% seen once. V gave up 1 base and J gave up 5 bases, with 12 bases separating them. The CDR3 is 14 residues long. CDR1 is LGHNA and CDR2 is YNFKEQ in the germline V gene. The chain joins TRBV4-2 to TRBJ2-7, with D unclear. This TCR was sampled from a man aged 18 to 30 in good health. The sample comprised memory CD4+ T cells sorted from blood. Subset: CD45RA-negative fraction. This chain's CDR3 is CASSQGDTLDEQYF. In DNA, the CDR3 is TGTGCCAGCAGCCAAGGTGACACCTTAGACGAGCAGTACTTC.